This T cell receptor beta chain emerged from a study of sequential checkpoint blockade in melanoma. Germline V gives CDR1 SGHNT, CDR2 YENEEA. Trimming cost V 4 bases and J 5 bases, with 20 bases left between them. The CDR3 totals 16 residues. The assay was immunoSEQ multiplex PCR, and TCRdb's table has in-frame clones only and misses some. In the table there are 7,900 or so clones, 20% to 30% of which are singletons. Noted treatment: randomized to nivolumab then ipilimumab (arm A) or the reverse (arm B). Sample: tumor tissue (inferred from file names), taken from a patient given nivolumab and ipilimumab in sequence. This TCR derives from a human donor with melanoma. The chain employs TRBV11-3 and TRBJ2-5; D may be TRBD2 (7 bases). The CDR3 loop is CASSSLGGGALETQYF. The CDR3 nucleotides read TGTGCCAGCAGCTCCCTGGGAGGGGGGGCCCTGGAGACCCAGTACTTC.